This T cell receptor (beta chain) was captured in a study of shared clonotypes between healthy human individuals. In the study overall: CD4 naive and CD4 memory each took three plates per donor, while CD8 naive took two and CD8 memory one.

CDR1 and CDR2 (germline): SNHLY, FYNNEI. The CDR3 is 13 amino acids. The V gene lost 8 bases and the J gene lost 7 bases, with 15 bases spanning the gap. This clone appeared a single time. What it binds is not known. Sequenced by immunoSEQ multiplex PCR; TCRdb stores in-frame clones only, minus some. The repertoire holds over 2 million clones, with roughly 90% as singletons. Notes on the study in general: Rarefaction revealed incomplete sorted-subset sequencing despite large depth.

A CD45RA-negative memory subset and a CD45RA+ naive subset were separated from the CD4+ cells. The sequenced sample was naive CD4+ T cells from PBMCs. Described subset: CD45RA+ positively selected. The TCR originated in a young man in good health. Some clones in this sample may be carry-over from other donors' samples. The V call is TRBV2, the J call TRBJ2-1; D might be TRBD2 (6 bases). The CDR3 DNA follows: TGTGCCAGCTTTAAGGAGGGCATTAATGAGCAGTTCTTC. The encoded protein is CASFKEGINEQFF.